The 10 T cell receptor beta chains reported below all come from one sample, sequenced in a study of shared T cell receptors in the human thymus. Only in-frame clones appear in the TCRdb table, and some are missing; sequencing was by immunoSEQ multiplex PCR. This sample yields about 380,000 clones, of which 95% are seen a single time; 0.02% belongs to the top ten. The sequenced material came from thymocytes. These receptors were obtained from a human donor.

The chain links TRBV5-4 to TRBJ1-2; D is unresolved. CDR3 length equals 14 residues. The germline V and J ends were trimmed by 3 bases and 8 bases, with 17 bases remaining between them. Germline V gene data show CDR1 as SGHNT and CDR2 as YYREEE (reference sequence). The CDR3 loop reads CASSWLGVRWGYTF. The CDR3 bases are TGTGCCAGCAGCTGGTTAGGTGTAAGGTGGGGCTACACCTTC.

This chain links TRBV5-4 with TRBJ2-3, with 9 bases identical to TRBD2. The junction had 8 bases not matched to a gene; V was cut back by 3 bases and J by 0 bases. This CDR3 is 17 amino acids long. In germline, CDR1 is SGHNT, CDR2 YYREEE (reference sequence). The CDR3: CASSCLNLAGSTDTQYF. Here the CDR3 DNA reads TGTGCCAGCAGCTGCCTCAATCTAGCGGGAAGCACAGATACGCAGTATTTT. Full variable domain (remainder filled in from reference TRBV5-4 and TRBJ2-3): ETGVTQSPTHLIKTRGQQVTLRCSSQSGHNTVSWYQQALGQGPQFIFQYYREEENGRGNFPPRFSGLQFPNYSSELNVNALELDDSALYLCASSCLNLAGSTDTQYFGPGTRLTVL.

The CDR3 DNA follows: TGTGCCAGCTCACCCTCAATGACCCGGCGGAACACCGGGGAGCTGTTTTTT. Encoded protein: CASSPSMTRRNTGELFF. This chain links TRBV18 with TRBJ2-2; D gene unclear. The CDR3 is 17 amino acids. Trimming pared 3 bases from V and 1 base from J, leaving 15 bases between. Looked up from germline, CDR1 is KGHSH and CDR2 is LQKENI.

This chain joins TRBV12-1 and TRBJ1-5. TRBV12-1 constitutes a pseudogene. This CDR3 region has 10 residues. CDR3 residues: CASTNQPQHF. Written as DNA, the CDR3 is TGTGCCAGCACGAATCAGCCCCAGCATTTT.

V and J are TRBV5-1 and TRBJ1-1; 8 positions agree with TRBD1. The CDR3 contains 12 residues. Germline V gene data show CDR1 as SGHRS and CDR2 as YFSETQ. J lost 7 bases, V lost 5 bases, and 4 bases had no gene match. CDR3 in DNA: TGCGCCAGCAGGAGGACAGGGTTTGAAGCTTTCTTT. Amino acid sequence: CASRRTGFEAFF.

This sequence joins TRBV9 and TRBJ1-1; 9 bases are a match to TRBD1. Germline CDR1 SGDLS, CDR2 YYNGEE. There are 17 residues in the CDR3. With V trimmed by 0 bases and J by 7 bases, 13 bases remained unmatched. CDR3 nucleotide sequence: TGTGCCAGCAGCGTAGACGACAGGGGGGCAAGGATGGGTGAAGCTTTCTTT. Translation gives CASSVDDRGARMGEAFF. The full variable domain, completed using reference TRBV9 and TRBJ1-1, is DSGVTQTPKHLITATGQRVTLRCSPRSGDLSVYWYQQSLDQGLQFLIQYYNGEERAKGNILERFSAQQFPDLHSELNLSSLELGDSALYFCASSVDDRGARMGEAFFGQGTRLTVV.

CDR3 loop: CASSLLPGLNHEQYF. The CDR3 DNA sequence: TGTGCCAGCAGCTTGCTCCCGGGGTTAAACCACGAGCAGTACTTC. The chain uses TRBV5-8 and TRBJ2-7, with a possible D match to TRBD2 (5 bases). Trimming pared 1 base from V and 5 bases from J, leaving 16 bases between. Per germline, CDR1 SGHTS and CDR2 YDEGEE. This CDR3 is built from 15 residues.

This clone has a single count. The chain employs TRBV2 and TRBJ1-4, with D possibly TRBD1 on 5 matching bases. Trimming stripped 11 bases from V and 0 bases from J, with 16 bases between. Per the germline V gene, CDR1 is SNHLY and CDR2 is FYNNEI. CDR3 size: 15 residues. Written as DNA, the CDR3 is TGTGCCGTAGGGGAGCACGGGGCAACTAATGAAAAACTGTTTTTT. Its protein product is CAVGEHGATNEKLFF.

The chain links TRBV5-1 to TRBJ2-1; 7 nucleotides agree with TRBD1. This CDR3 comprises 17 residues. V was clipped by 0 bases and J by 6 bases; unmatched bases: 12. The germline V gene has CDR1 SGHRS and CDR2 YFSETQ. The CDR3 bases are TGCGCCAGCAGCTTGGGAACGGGACAGAGGGTTCGCAATGAGCAGTTCTTC. This gives the protein CASSLGTGQRVRNEQFF. Using reference TRBV5-1 and TRBJ2-1 for the parts outside the CDR3, the full variable domain is KAGVTQTPRYLIKTRGQQVTLSCSPISGHRSVSWYQQTPGQGLQFLFEYFSETQRNKGNFPGRFSGRQFSNSRSEMNVSTLELGDSALYLCASSLGTGQRVRNEQFFGPGTRLTVL.

The chain links TRBV14 to TRBJ2-3; the match to TRBD2 covers 15 bases. Germline CDR1 is SGHDN and CDR2 is FVKESK. CDR3 length equals 18 residues. The junction had 7 bases not matched to a gene; V was cut back by 4 bases and J by 2 bases. This CDR3 reads CASSPWTSGRVYTDTQYF. The DNA of the CDR3 is TGTGCCAGCAGCCCCTGGACTAGCGGGAGGGTTTACACAGATACGCAGTATTTT.